The TCR beta chain under discussion was sequenced for a study of blood T cell repertoires in COVID-19. Turning to the study itself: In each case, the material was cDNA or gDNA derived from T cells, B-cell-depleted T cells, or PBMCs.

The junction had 6 bases not matched to a gene; V was cut back by 1 base and J by 8 bases. In germline, CDR1 is MGHRA, CDR2 YSYEKL. This CDR3 is built from 16 residues. This clone was seen only once. Here immunoSEQ multiplex PCR was the method, and the copy in TCRdb shows in-frame clones only, minus some. The sample carries over 55,000 clones, about 77% recorded once. Sequenced sample: peripheral blood. The gene calls are TRBV4-1 and TRBJ1-4; 11 nucleotides agree with TRBD1. This receptor was identified in a human donor in a cohort sampled during active COVID-19. Here the CDR3 DNA reads TGCGCCAGCAGCCAAGGGGGACAGGGGGTGTGGGAAAAACTGTTTTTT. Amino acids: CASSQGGQGVWEKLFF.